Presented here are 19 T cell receptor beta chains from one specimen sequenced in a study of cytomegalovirus exposure and HLA in healthy donors. The PCR had 60 Vbeta and 13 Jbeta primers. Sequencing was performed with immunoSEQ multiplex PCR; in TCRdb, only in-frame clones are kept and a portion is missing. The sample contains about 160,000 clones, approximately 80% of which appear only once. The sequenced sample consisted of PBMCs. The receptors originated from a man aged 50-60 years in good health and CMV-seropositive.

The V and J genes are TRBV11-2 and TRBJ2-3; possibly TRBD1 for D (6 bases). This CDR3 is built from 15 residues. Deletions cut 0 bases from V and 2 bases from J, with 9 bases between. Germline values: CDR1 SGHAT, CDR2 FQNNGV. CDR3 protein: CASSLDRTDTDTQYF. The CDR3 DNA sequence: TGTGCCAGCAGCTTAGACCGGACAGACACAGATACGCAGTATTTT.

The rearrangement uses TRBV9 and TRBJ1-1; TRBD1 is a possible D gene (5 bases). Trimming removed 4 bases at V and 1 base at J, with 11 bases between. CDR1 is SGDLS and CDR2 is YYNGEE in the germline V gene. This CDR3 has 14 residues. CDR3 in DNA: TGTGCCAGCAGCCACGGGGGAGGGAACACTGAAGCTTTCTTT. Its translation: CASSHGGGNTEAFF.

V is TRBV9 and J is TRBJ1-1; D is possibly TRBD1 (5 bases). This CDR3 is 15 amino acids long. V lost 0 bases and J lost 8, with 17 bases in between. CDR1 and CDR2 from the germline V gene are SGDLS and YYNGEE. DNA for the CDR3: TGTGCCAGCAGCGTAGTAGGGGCGGCCATGAAAGAAGCTTTCTTT. Its protein product is CASSVVGAAMKEAFF.

Concerning this clone itself: Germline and junction disagree at one end, which may indicate a read error. This chain joins TRBV7-7 and TRBJ1-1, with D hard to call. The CDR3 is 13 residues long. The V gene's germline CDR1 is SSHAT and CDR2 FNYEAQ (reference sequence). The CDR3 protein is CASSLSRNTEAFF. DNA for the CDR3: TGTGCTAGCAGCTTATCCAGGAACACTGAAGCTTTCTTT.

The rearrangement joins TRBV19 to TRBJ2-7; TRBD2 aligns across 7 bases. V shed 7 bases, J shed 4 bases, and the junction held 7 bases outside the gene matches. The CDR3 totals 13 residues. CDR1 and CDR2 from the germline V gene are LNHDA and SQIVND (reference sequence). The CDR3 nucleotides are TGTGCCAGTACTCCCGGGGGAGGGTACGAGCAGTACTTC. Amino acid sequence: CASTPGGGYEQYF.

The gene calls are TRBV18 and TRBJ1-1, with TRBD1 matching 8 bases. CDR1 and CDR2 from the germline V gene are KGHSH and LQKENI. V shed 0 bases, J shed 4 bases, and the junction held 1 base outside the gene matches. This CDR3 comprises 14 residues. In DNA, the CDR3 is TGTGCCAGCTCACCACCAGGACAGGGCACTGAAGCTTTCTTT. It is translated as CASSPPGQGTEAFF.

The CDR3 loop reads CASSEYGTGGSNQPQHF. Written as DNA, the CDR3 is TGCGCCAGCAGTGAGTACGGGACAGGGGGCAGCAATCAGCCCCAGCATTTT. V and J are TRBV10-2 and TRBJ1-5; TRBD1 agrees at 12 bases. The ends lost 1 base at V and 1 base at J; junction bases unmatched: 2. Germline V gene data show CDR1 as WSHSY and CDR2 as SAAADI. CDR3 length equals 17 residues.

This chain joins TRBV5-4 and TRBJ2-3; 14 bases align to TRBD2. This CDR3 has 18 residues. CDR1 is SGHNT, CDR2 YYREEE, per germline (reference sequence). The ends lost 0 bases at V and 2 bases at J; junction bases unmatched: 5. The DNA of the CDR3 is TGTGCCAGCAGCTTGGGACCGGGACTAGCGGGGGACACAGATACGCAGTATTTT. This gives the protein CASSLGPGLAGDTDTQYF.

The V and J genes are TRBV10-3 and TRBJ2-2; 9 bases match TRBD2. The V gene's germline CDR1 is ENHRY and CDR2 SYGVKD. CDR3 length equals 15 residues. J was trimmed by 7 bases and V by 6 bases; bases with no gene match: 9. The CDR3 region has the DNA TGTGCCATCAGAGGTGGCGGGGGGGCGAACGGGGAGCTGTTTTTT. The encoded protein is CAIRGGGGANGELFF.

This chain joins TRBV4-3 and TRBJ2-1, with TRBD2 matching over 12 bases. J gave up 13 bases and V 2 bases, and 15 bases lay outside the gene matches. CDR3 length: 17 residues. Germline V gene lookup returns CDR1 LGHNA and CDR2 YSLEER. The CDR3 bases are TGCGCCAGCAGCCAACCGGGACTAGCGGGCAGGGACGTCCCTCAGTTCTTC. It is translated as CASSQPGLAGRDVPQFF.

This chain uses TRBV13 with TRBJ2-2, with TRBD2 identical over 11 bases. This CDR3 is 17 amino acids long. V gave up 6 bases and J gave up 0 bases; unmatched junction bases: 6. CDR1 and CDR2 (germline): PRHDT, FYEKMQ (reference sequence). CDR3 coding DNA: TGTGCCAGCAGGAAACTAGCGGGGGCATCGAACACCGGGGAGCTGTTTTTT. Residues: CASRKLAGASNTGELFF.

About this clone: Other DNA sequences in this specimen translate into the identical CDR3. The V call is TRBV2, the J call TRBJ1-1; D not certain. The germline V gene encodes CDR1 SNHLY and CDR2 FYNNEI. CDR3 length: 13 amino acids. Trimming shortened V by 2 bases and J by 1 base, and 5 bases separated the two germline ends. The CDR3 protein is CASSERGNTEAFF. CDR3 nucleotides: TGTGCCAGCAGTGAACGGGGGAACACTGAAGCTTTCTTT. Variable domain in full (rest from reference TRBV2 and TRBJ1-1): EPEVTQTPSHQVTQMGQEVILRCVPISNHLYFYWYRQILGQKVEFLVSFYNNEISEKSEIFDDQFSVERPDGSNFTLKIRSTKLEDSAMYFCASSERGNTEAFFGQGTRLTVV.

The rearrangement uses TRBV6-5 and TRBJ1-2; D possibly corresponds to TRBD1 (5 bases). With 5 bases removed from V and 7 bases from J, the gap between germline ends came to 17 bases. Germline CDR1 MNHEY, CDR2 SVGAGI. CDR3 length: 14 amino acids. Here the CDR3 reads CASSRGGESIGYTF. CDR3 nucleotide sequence: TGTGCCAGCAGTCGCGGAGGGGAGTCTATTGGCTACACCTTC.

This CDR3 is CASSGGETQYF. CDR3 nucleotide sequence: TGTGCCAGCAGCGGCGGTGAGACCCAGTACTTC. This chain uses TRBV11-3 with TRBJ2-5, with unresolved D. V lost 5 bases and J lost 5, with 6 bases in between. This CDR3 has 11 amino acids. Germline CDR1 reads SGHNT; CDR2 reads YENEEA.

In this sample, this clone turned up a few times. The V and J genes are TRBV6-6 and TRBJ1-5, with D possibly TRBD1 on 6 matching bases. This CDR3 is built from 14 residues. In germline, CDR1 is MNHNY, CDR2 SVGAGI (reference sequence). V lost 4 bases and J 7 bases, leaving 14 bases between the germline ends. For the CDR3, the DNA is TGTGCCAGCAGTTCGTTACAGGGTCCCCAGCCCCAGCATTTT. Its translation: CASSSLQGPQPQHF.

As DNA, the CDR3 is TGTGCCAGCAGCTTAGTGCCAGGGGGCGAGCAGTACTTC. This translates into CASSLVPGGEQYF. V and J are TRBV11-2 and TRBJ2-7; 7 nucleotides match TRBD1. Trimming removed 1 base from V and 6 bases from J; junction bases left unmatched: 3. Germline V gene lookup returns CDR1 SGHAT and CDR2 FQNNGV. The CDR3 runs 13 residues.

CDR3 amino acids: CASSPLAGGLETQYF. The CDR3 nucleotides read TGCGCCAGCAGCCCCCTAGCGGGGGGGTTGGAGACCCAGTACTTC. This chain joins TRBV5-1 and TRBJ2-5, with 12 nucleotides matching TRBD2. This CDR3 is built from 15 residues. The junction had 6 bases not matched to a gene; V was cut back by 4 bases and J by 5 bases. From germline, CDR1 is SGHRS and CDR2 YFSETQ.

This clone was recorded once. The V and J genes are TRBV5-1 and TRBJ2-2; the D is unclear. Looked up from germline, CDR1 is SGHRS and CDR2 is YFSETQ. Trimming took off 4 bases at V and 7 bases at J, with 8 bases between the two ends. The CDR3 totals 12 residues. The CDR3 region is CASSPLVGELFF. The CDR3 DNA reads TGCGCCAGCAGCCCCCTCGTCGGGGAGCTGTTTTTT.

This clone was seen more than once but under ten times. The rearrangement uses TRBV7-2 and TRBJ2-7; 8 nucleotides align to TRBD2. Germline V gene data show CDR1 as SGHTA and CDR2 as FQGNSA. The CDR3 is 15 residues long. Losses at the gene ends were 3 bases for V and 0 bases for J; bases not matched to a gene: 4. This chain's CDR3 is CASSFSGGDSYEQYF. The CDR3 DNA follows: TGTGCCAGCAGCTTCTCGGGGGGGGACTCCTACGAGCAGTACTTC.